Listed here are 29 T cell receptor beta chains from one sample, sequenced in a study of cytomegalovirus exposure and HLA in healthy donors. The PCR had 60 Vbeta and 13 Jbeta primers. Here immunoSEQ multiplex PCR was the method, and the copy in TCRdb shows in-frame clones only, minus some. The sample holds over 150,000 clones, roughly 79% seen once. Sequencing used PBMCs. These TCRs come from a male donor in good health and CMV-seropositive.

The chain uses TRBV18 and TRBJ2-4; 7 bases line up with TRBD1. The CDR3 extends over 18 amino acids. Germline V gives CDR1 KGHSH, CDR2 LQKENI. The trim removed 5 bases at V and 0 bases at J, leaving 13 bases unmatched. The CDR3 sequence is CASSSPSPGQIAKNIQYF. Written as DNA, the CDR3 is TGTGCCAGCTCATCTCCTTCACCGGGACAGATAGCCAAAAACATTCAGTACTTC.

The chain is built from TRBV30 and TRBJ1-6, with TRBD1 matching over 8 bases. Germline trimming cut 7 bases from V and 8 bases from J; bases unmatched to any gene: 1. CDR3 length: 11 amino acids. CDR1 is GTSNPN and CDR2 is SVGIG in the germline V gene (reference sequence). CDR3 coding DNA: TGTGCCTCGACAGGGGATTCACCCCTCCACTTT. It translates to CASTGDSPLHF.

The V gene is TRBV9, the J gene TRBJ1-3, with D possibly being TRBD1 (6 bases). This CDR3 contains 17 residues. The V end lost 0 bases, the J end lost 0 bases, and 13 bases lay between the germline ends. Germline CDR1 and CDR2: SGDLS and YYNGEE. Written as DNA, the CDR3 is TGTGCCAGCAGCGTAGGGTTGGGGGCAGACTCTGGAAACACCATATATTTT. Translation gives CASSVGLGADSGNTIYF.

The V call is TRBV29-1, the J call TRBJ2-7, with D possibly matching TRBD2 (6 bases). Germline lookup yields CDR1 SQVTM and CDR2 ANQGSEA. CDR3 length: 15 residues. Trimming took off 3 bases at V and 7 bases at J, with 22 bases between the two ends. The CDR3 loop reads CSVDDRDSPRGEQYF. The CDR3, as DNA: TGCAGCGTTGATGACCGAGACAGTCCTCGGGGGGAGCAGTACTTC.

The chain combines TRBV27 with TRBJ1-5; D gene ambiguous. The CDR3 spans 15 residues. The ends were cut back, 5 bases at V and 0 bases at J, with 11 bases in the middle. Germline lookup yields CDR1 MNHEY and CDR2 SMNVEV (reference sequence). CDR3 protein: CASSRGGYSNQPQHF. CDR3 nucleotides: TGTGCCAGCAGTCGAGGAGGGTATAGCAATCAGCCCCAGCATTTT.

CDR3 nucleotide sequence: TGTGCCAGCAAACAGGGGGAAGGGGAAAAACTGTTTTTT. Translation: CASKQGEGEKLFF. The chain uses TRBV6-1 and TRBJ1-4, with TRBD1 matching 8 bases. Germline V gene lookup returns CDR1 MNHNS and CDR2 SASEGT. V lost 7 bases and J lost 8; bases outside the gene matches: 6. The CDR3 has 13 residues.

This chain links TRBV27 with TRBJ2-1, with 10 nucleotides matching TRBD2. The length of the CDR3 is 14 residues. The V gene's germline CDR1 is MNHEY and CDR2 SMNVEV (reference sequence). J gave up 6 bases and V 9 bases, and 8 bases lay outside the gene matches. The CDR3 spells CARDLAGGGNEQFF. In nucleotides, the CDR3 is TGTGCCAGGGATTTAGCGGGGGGAGGCAATGAGCAGTTCTTC.

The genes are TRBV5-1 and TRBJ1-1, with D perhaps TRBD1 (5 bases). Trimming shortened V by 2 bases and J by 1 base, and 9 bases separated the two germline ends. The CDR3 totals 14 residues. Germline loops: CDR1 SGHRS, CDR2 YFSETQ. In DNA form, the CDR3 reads TGCGCCAGCAGCTTAAAGGGGAAGAACACTGAAGCTTTCTTT. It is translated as CASSLKGKNTEAFF. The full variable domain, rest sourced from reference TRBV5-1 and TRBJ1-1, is KAGVTQTPRYLIKTRGQQVTLSCSPISGHRSVSWYQQTPGQGLQFLFEYFSETQRNKGNFPGRFSGRQFSNSRSEMNVSTLELGDSALYLCASSLKGKNTEAFFGQGTRLTVV.

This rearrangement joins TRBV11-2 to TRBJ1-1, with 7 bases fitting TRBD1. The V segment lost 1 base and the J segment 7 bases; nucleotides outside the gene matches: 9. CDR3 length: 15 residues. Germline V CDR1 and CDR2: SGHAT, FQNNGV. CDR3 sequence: CASSLAYRGRGEAFF. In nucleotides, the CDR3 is TGTGCCAGCAGCTTAGCCTACAGGGGCCGGGGTGAAGCTTTCTTT.

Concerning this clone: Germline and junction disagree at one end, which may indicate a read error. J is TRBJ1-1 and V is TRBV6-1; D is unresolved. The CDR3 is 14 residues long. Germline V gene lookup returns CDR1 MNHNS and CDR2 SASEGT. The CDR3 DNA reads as TGTGCCAGCAATGAATGGGGAGCGAACACTGAAGCTTTCTTT. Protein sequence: CASNEWGANTEAFF.

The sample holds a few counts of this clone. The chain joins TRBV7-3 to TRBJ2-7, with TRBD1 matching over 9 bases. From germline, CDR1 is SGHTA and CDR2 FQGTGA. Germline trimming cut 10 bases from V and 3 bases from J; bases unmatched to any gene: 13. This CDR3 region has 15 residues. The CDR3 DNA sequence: TGTGCCAACCTTACCGACCGGGACAGGGTCTACGAGCAGTACTTC. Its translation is CANLTDRDRVYEQYF.

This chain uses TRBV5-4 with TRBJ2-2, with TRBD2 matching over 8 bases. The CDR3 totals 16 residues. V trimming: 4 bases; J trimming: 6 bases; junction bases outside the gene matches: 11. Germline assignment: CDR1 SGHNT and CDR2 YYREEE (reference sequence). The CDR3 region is CASSPARGGRAGELFF. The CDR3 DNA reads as TGTGCCAGCAGCCCGGCTCGCGGGGGGAGGGCCGGGGAGCTGTTTTTT.

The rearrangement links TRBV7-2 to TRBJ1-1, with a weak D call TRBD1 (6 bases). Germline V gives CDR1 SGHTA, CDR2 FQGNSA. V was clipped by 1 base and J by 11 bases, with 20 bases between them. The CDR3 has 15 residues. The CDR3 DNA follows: TGTGCCAGCAGCTTAGAACAGGGTCATACTAATCGGGCTTTCTTT. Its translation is CASSLEQGHTNRAFF.

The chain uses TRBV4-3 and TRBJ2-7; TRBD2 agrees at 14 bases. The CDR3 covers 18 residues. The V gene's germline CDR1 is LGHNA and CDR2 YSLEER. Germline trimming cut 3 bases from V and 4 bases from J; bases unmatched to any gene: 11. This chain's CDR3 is CASSQLGTSGGGGYEQYF. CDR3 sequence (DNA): TGCGCCAGCAGCCAGCTGGGGACTAGCGGGGGCGGGGGGTACGAGCAGTACTTC.

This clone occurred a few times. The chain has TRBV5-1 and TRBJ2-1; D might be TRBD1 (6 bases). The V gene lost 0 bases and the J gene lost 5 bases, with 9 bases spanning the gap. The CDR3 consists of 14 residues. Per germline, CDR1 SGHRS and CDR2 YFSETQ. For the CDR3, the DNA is TGCGCCAGCAGCTTGGGTCCAGGGGACAATGAGCAGTTCTTC. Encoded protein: CASSLGPGDNEQFF.

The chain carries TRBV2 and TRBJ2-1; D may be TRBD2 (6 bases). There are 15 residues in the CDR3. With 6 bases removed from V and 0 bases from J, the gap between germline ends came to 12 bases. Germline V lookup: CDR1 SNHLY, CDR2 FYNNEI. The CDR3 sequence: CASRGGVSSYNEQFF. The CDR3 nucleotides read TGTGCCAGCAGAGGCGGGGTAAGCTCCTACAATGAGCAGTTCTTC.

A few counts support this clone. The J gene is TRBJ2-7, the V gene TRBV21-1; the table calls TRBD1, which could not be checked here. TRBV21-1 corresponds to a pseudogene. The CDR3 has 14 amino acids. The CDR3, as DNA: TGTGCCAGCAGCCCAAGACAGGACTCCTACGAGCAGTACTTC. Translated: CASSPRQDSYEQYF.

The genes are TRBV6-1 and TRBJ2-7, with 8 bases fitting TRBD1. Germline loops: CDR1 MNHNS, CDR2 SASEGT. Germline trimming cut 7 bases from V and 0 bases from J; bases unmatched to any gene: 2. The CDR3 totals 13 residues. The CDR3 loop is CASKTGVSYEQYF. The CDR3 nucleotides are TGTGCCAGCAAGACAGGGGTCTCCTACGAGCAGTACTTC.

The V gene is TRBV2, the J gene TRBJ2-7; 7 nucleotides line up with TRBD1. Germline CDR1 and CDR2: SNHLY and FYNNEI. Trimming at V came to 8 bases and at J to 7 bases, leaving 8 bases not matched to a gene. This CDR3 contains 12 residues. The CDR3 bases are TGTGCCAGCGGGAAGGGGGCGAATGAGCAGTACTTC. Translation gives CASGKGANEQYF.

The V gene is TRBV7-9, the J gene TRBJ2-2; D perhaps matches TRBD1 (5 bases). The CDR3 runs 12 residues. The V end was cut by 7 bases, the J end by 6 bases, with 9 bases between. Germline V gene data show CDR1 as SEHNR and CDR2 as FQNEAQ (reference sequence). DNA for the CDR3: TGTGCCAGCAACCCCAGGGCCGGGGAGCTGTTTTTT. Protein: CASNPRAGELFF. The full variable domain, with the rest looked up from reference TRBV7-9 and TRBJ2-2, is DTGVSQNPRHKITKRGQNVTFRCDPISEHNRLYWYRQTLGQGPEFLTYFQNEAQLEKSRLLSDRFSAERPKGSFSTLEIQRTEQGDSAMYLCASNPRAGELFFGEGSRLTVL.

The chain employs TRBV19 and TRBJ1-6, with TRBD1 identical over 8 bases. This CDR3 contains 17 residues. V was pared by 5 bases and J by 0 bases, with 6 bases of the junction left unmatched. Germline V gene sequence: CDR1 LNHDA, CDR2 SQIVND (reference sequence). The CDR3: CASSFGQGSSYNSPLHF. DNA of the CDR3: TGTGCCAGTAGTTTTGGACAGGGAAGCTCCTATAATTCACCCCTCCACTTT.

The CDR3 protein is CAWSGGGLYEQYF. In DNA, the CDR3 is TGTGCCTGGAGCGGCGGGGGACTCTACGAGCAGTACTTC. The rearrangement links TRBV30 to TRBJ2-7; 7 nucleotides line up with TRBD2. The CDR3 consists of 13 residues. Per germline, CDR1 GTSNPN and CDR2 SVGIG (reference sequence). V was pared by 3 bases and J by 3 bases, with 5 bases of the junction left unmatched.

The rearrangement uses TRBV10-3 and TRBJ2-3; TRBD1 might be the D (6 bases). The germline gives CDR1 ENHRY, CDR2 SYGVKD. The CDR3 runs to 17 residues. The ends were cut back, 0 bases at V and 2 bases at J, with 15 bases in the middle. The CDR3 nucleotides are TGTGCCATCAGTGAGTCGGGGTGGGGGCCTTCCACAGATACGCAGTATTTT. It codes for CAISESGWGPSTDTQYF.

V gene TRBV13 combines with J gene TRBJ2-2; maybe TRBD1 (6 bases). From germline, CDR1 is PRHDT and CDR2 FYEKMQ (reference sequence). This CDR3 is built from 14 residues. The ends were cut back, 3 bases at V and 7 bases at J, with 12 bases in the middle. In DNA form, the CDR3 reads TGTGCCAGCAGCTTCAGGACAGAAATCGGGGAGCTGTTTTTT. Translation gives CASSFRTEIGELFF.

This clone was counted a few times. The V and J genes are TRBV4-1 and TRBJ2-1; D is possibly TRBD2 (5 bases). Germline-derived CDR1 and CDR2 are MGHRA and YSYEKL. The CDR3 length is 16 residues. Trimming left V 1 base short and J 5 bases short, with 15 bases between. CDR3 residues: CASSQASLVGHNEQFF. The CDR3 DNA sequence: TGCGCCAGCAGCCAAGCTAGCCTAGTAGGACACAATGAGCAGTTCTTC.

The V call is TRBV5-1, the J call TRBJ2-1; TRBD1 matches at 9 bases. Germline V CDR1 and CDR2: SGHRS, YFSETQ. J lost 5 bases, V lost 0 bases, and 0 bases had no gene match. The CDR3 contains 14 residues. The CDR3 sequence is CASSLGDRDNEQFF. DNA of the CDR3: TGCGCCAGCAGCTTGGGGGACAGGGACAATGAGCAGTTCTTC.

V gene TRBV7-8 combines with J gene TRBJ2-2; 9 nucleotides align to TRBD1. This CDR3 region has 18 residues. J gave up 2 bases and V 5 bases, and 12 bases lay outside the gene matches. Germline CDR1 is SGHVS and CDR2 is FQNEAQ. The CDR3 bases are TGTGCCAGCAGCCCCCGTTCGACAGGGGGAGCAAACACCGGGGAGCTGTTTTTT. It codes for CASSPRSTGGANTGELFF.

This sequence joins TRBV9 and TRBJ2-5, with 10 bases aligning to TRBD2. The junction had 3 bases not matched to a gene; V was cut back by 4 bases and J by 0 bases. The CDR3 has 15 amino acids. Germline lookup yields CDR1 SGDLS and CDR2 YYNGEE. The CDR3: CASSLGLADQETQYF. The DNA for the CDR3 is TGTGCCAGCAGCCTTGGACTAGCGGACCAAGAGACCCAGTACTTC.

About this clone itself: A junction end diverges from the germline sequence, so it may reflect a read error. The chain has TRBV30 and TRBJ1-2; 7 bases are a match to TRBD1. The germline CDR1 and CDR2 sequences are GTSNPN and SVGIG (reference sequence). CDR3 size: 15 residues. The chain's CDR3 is CAWSAGQAPEYGHTF. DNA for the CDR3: TGTGCCTGGAGTGCCGGACAGGCTCCCGAATATGGCCACACCTTC.